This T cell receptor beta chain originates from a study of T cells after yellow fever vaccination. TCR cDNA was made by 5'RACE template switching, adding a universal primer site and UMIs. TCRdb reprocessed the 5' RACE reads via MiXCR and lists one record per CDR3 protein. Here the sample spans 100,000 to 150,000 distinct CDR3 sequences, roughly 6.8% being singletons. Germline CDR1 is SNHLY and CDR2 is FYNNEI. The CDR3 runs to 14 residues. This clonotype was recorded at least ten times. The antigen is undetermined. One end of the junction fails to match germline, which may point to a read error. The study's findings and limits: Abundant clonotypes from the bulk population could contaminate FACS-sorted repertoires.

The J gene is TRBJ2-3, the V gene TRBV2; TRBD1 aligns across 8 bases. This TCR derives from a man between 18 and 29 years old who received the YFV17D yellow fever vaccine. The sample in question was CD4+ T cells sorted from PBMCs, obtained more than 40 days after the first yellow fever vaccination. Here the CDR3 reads CASSGRQGRLPRQF. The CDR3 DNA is TGTGCCAGCTCGGGTAGACAGGGGAGGCTCCCACGCCAGTTT.